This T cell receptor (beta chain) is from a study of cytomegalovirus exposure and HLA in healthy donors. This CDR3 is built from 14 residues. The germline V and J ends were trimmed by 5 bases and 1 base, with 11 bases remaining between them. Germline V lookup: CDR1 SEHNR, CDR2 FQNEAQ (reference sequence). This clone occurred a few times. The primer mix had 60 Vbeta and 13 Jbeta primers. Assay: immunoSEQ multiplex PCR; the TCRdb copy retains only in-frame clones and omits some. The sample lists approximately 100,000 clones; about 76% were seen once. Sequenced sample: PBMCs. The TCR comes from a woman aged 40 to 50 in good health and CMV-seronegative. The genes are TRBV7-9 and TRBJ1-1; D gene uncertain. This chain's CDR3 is CASSKGGPNTEAFF. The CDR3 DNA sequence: TGTGCCAGCAGCAAGGGAGGTCCGAACACTGAAGCTTTCTTT.